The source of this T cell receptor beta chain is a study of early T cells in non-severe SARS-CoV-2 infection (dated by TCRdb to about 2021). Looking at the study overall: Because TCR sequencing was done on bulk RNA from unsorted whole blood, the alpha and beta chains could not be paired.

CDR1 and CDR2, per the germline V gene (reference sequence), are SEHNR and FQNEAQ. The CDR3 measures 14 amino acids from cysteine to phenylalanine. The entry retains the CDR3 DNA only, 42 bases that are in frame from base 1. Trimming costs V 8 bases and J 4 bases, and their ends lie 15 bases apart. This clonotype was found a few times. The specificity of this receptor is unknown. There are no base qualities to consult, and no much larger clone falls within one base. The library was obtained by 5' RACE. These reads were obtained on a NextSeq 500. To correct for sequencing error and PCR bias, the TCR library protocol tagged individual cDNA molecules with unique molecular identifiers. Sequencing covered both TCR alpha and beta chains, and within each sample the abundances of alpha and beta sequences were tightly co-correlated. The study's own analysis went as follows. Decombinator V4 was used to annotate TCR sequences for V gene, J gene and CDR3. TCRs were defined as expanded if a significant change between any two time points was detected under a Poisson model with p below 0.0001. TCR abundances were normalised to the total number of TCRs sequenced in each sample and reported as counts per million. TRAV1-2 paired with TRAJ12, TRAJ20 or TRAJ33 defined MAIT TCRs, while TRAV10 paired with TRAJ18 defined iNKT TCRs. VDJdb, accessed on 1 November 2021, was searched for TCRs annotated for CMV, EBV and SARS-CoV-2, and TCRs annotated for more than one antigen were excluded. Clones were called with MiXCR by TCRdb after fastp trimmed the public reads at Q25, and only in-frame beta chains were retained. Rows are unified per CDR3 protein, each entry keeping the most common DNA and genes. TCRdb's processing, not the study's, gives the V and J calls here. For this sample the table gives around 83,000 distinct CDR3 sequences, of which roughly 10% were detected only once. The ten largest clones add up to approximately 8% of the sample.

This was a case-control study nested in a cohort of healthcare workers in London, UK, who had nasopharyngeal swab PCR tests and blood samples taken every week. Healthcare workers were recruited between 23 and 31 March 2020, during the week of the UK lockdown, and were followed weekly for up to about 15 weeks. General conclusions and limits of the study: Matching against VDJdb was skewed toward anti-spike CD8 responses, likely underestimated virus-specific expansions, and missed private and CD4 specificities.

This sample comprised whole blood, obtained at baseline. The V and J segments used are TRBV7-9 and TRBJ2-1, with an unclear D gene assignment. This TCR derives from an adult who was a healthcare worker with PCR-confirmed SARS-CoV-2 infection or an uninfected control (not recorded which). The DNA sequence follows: TGTGCCAGCGAAGCGCTGGATCGATACAATGAGCAGTTCTTC. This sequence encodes CASEALDRYNEQFF.